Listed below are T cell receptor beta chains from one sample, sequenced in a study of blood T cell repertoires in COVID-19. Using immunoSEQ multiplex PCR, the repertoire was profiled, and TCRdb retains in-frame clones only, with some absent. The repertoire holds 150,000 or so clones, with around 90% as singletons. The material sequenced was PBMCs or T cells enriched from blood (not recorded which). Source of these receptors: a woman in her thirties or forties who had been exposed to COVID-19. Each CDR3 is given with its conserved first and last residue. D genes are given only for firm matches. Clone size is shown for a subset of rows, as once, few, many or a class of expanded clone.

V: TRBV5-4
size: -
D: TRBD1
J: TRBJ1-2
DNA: TGTGCCAGCAGCCTTACAGGGGGCTGGGGGGATGGCTACACCTTC
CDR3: CASSLTGGWGDGYTF

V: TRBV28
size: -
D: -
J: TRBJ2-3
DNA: TGTGCCAGCAGTTTATTCGTGGATACGCAGTATTTT
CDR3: CASSLFVDTQYF

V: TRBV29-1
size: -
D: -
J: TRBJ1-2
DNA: TGCAGCGTTGAAGAAACGAACAGGGTTGGAGGCTACACCTTC
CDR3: CSVEETNRVGGYTF

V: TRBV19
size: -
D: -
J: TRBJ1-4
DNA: TGTGCCAGTAGTATAGGGCAGGGATACGAAAAACTGTTTTTT
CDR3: CASSIGQGYEKLFF

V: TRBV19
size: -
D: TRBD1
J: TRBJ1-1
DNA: TGTGCCAGTAGTTCGAGGACAGGGCCCATGAACACTGAAGCTTTCTTT
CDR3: CASSSRTGPMNTEAFF

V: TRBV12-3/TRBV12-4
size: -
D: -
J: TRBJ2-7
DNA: TGTGCCAGCAGCACGGGGAGGACCTACGAGCAGTACTTC
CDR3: CASSTGRTYEQYF

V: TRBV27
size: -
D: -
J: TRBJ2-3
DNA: TGTGCCAGCAGTTACCGGGGGAGGAGTATAGATACGCAGTATTTT
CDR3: CASSYRGRSIDTQYF

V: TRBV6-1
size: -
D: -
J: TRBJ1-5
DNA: TGTGCCAGCAGTGAAGCAGGGGGGAGGGCCGGGAATCAGCCCCAGCATTTT
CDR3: CASSEAGGRAGNQPQHF

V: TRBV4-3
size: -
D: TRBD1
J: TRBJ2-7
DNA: TGCGCCAGCAGCCAAGAGGGGGACAGCCAGTACGAGCAGTACTTC
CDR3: CASSQEGDSQYEQYF

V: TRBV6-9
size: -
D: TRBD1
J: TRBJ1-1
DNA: TGTGCCAGCAGTTTCGGGACAGCTAACACTGAAGCTTTCTTT
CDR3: CASSFGTANTEAFF

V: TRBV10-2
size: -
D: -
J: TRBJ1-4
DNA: TGCGCCAGCAGCTCCACAGAATCGAATGAAAAACTGTTTTTT
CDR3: CASSSTESNEKLFF

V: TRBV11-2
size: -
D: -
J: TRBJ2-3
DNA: TGTGCCAGCAGCCCAGACACAGATACGCAGTATTTT
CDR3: CASSPDTDTQYF

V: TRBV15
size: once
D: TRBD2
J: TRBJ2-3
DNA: TGTGCCACCAGCAGAGGGACTAGCGCACAAGATACGCAGTATTTT
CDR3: CATSRGTSAQDTQYF

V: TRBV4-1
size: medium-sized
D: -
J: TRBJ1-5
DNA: TGCGCCAGCAGCCAAGGACATCTAGCGACGGTTAATCAGCCCCAGCATTTT
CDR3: CASSQGHLATVNQPQHF

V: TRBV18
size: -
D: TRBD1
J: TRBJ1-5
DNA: TGTGCCAGCTCTCCGGACAGGGGAAATAGCAATCAGCCCCAGCATTTT
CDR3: CASSPDRGNSNQPQHF

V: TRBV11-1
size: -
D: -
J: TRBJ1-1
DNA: TGTGCCAGCAGCTTAAAGACGGGCACTGAAGCTTTCTTT
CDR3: CASSLKTGTEAFF

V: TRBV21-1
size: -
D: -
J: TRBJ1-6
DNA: TGTGCCAGCAGCAACCAGGGGGCGACGCGTTCACCCCTCCACTTT
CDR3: CASSNQGATRSPLHF

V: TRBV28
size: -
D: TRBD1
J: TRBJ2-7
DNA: TGTGCCAGCAGTTTTTCTTCCAGCTCAGGGGGCGTCTACGAGCAGTACTTC
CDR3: CASSFSSSSGGVYEQYF

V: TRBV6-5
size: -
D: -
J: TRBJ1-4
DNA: TGTGCCAGCAGTTACTCGAATTTGAGGGCACGTGAAAAACTGTTTTTT
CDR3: CASSYSNLRAREKLFF

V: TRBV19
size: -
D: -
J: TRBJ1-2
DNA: TGTGCCAGTAGTACGCCTCGGGACACCCGATATGGCTACACCTTC
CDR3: CASSTPRDTRYGYTF

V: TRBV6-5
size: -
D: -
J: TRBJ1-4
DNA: TGTGCCAGCAGTTACTCGAGGCCCGCAACTAATGAAAAACTGTTTTTT
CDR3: CASSYSRPATNEKLFF

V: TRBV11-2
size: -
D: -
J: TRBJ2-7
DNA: TGTGCCAGCAGTCGAATTAGGGGACTGCCAACCTACGAGCAGTACTTC
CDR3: CASSRIRGLPTYEQYF

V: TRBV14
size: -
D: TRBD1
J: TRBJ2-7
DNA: TGTGCCAGCAGCTACGGGACAGGGGGCTACGAGCAGTACTTC
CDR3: CASSYGTGGYEQYF

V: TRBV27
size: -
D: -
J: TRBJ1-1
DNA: TGTGCCAGCAGTTTCCGTACAGGGTTGGCTGAAGCTTTCTTT
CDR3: CASSFRTGLAEAFF

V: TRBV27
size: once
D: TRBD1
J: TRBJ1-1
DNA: TGTGCCAGCAGTCGGCGGACAGGGGCCATGAACACTGAAGCTTTCTTT
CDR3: CASSRRTGAMNTEAFF

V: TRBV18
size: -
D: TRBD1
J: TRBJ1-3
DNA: TGTGCCAGCTCACCAAATTATCGGACAGGGAGGAACACCATATATTTT
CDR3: CASSPNYRTGRNTIYF

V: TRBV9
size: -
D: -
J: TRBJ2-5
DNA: TGTGCCAGCAGCCCTCAGGGCGGAGTAGGAGAGACCCAGTACTTC
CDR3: CASSPQGGVGETQYF

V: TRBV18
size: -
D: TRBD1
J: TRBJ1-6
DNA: TGTGCCAGCTCAATACAGGGGACCTATAATTCACCCCTCCACTTT
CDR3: CASSIQGTYNSPLHF

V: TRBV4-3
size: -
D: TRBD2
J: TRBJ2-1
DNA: TGCGCCAGCAGCCAAGATCGTGCGGGGACTAGCGGAAACAATGAGCAGTTCTTC
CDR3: CASSQDRAGTSGNNEQFF

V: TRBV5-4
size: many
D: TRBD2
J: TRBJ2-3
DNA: TGTGCCAGCAGCTTGGTAACTAGCGGGGGGGGCACAGATACGCAGTATTTT
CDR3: CASSLVTSGGGTDTQYF

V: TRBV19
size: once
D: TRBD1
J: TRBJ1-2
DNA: TGTGCCAGTAGACGACAGGGGACTAACTATGGCTACACCTTC
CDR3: CASRRQGTNYGYTF

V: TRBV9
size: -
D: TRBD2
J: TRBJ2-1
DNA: TGTGCCAGCAGCGTGGGACTAGCGGGAGACAATGAGCAGTTCTTC
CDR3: CASSVGLAGDNEQFF

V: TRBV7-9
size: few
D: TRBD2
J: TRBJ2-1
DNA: TGTGCCAGCAGCCATTCTAGCGGGCTTAATGAGCAGTTCTTC
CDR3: CASSHSSGLNEQFF

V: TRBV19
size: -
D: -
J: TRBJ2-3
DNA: TGTGCCAGTACCCCAAAGAGAGGCGGTTACACAGATACGCAGTATTTT
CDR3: CASTPKRGGYTDTQYF

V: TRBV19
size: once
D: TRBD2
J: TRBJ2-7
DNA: TGTGCCAGTAGTTTCTTAGCGGGGGAGGACGAGCAGTACTTC
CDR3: CASSFLAGEDEQYF

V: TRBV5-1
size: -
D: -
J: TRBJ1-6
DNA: TGCGCCAGCAGTGCCGACAGCACCCATAATTCACCCCTCCACTTT
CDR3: CASSADSTHNSPLHF

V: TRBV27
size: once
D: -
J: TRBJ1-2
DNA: TGTGCCAGCAAGGACAGTCTGTATGGCTACACCTTC
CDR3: CASKDSLYGYTF

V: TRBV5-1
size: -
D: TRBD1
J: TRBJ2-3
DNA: TGCGCCAGCAGCCATGCCGACAGGGCAGCAGATACGCAGTATTTT
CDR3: CASSHADRAADTQYF

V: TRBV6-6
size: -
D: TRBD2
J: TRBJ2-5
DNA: TGTGCCAGCAGTTCCGGGACTAGCGAGGTAGAGATTGAGCACTTC
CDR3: CASSSGTSEVEIEHF

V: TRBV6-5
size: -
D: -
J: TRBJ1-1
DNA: TGTGCCAGCAGTTATACCTTAGCTAGGGGCACTGAAGCTTTCTTT
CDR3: CASSYTLARGTEAFF

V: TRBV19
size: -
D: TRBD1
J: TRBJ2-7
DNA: TGTGCCAGTAGTATACAGGGGGAAGGATACGAGCAGTACTTC
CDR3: CASSIQGEGYEQYF

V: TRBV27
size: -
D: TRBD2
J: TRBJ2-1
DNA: TGTGCCAGCAGCTCATCGGGACTAGCGGGAGGTGAGCAGTTCTTC
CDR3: CASSSSGLAGGEQFF

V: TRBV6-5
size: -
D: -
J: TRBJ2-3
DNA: TGTGCCAGCAGGCCCACTAGAGGCAGACCAGATACGCAGTATTTT
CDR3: CASRPTRGRPDTQYF

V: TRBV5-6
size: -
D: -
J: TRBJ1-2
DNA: TGTGCCAGCAGCTTGGATCGCCACACCAACTATGGCTACACCTTC
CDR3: CASSLDRHTNYGYTF

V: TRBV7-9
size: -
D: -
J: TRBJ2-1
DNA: TGTGCCAGCAGCTCCCCAACAGGGAAGTTCGGCAATGAGCAGTTCTTC
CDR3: CASSSPTGKFGNEQFF

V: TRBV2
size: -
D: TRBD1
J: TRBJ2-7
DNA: TGTGCCAGCTCCGGCCCGGACAGGGGAGTCTACGAGCAGTACTTC
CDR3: CASSGPDRGVYEQYF

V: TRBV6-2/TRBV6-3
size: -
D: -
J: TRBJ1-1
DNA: TGTGCCAGCAGTTACGTATCAGCGGAAAGGGCTTTCTTT
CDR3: CASSYVSAERAFF

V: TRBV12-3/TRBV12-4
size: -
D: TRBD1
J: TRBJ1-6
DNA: TGTGCCAGCAGACAGGGGTCTAATTCACCCCTCCACTTT
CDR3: CASRQGSNSPLHF

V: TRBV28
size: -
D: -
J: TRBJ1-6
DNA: TGTGCCAGCAGTCCCGCGGCTAGTAATAATTCACCCCTCCACTTT
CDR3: CASSPAASNNSPLHF

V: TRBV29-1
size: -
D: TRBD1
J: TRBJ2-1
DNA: TGCAGCGTTGCAGGGGGCGAATACCAACCGAACAATGAGCAGTTCTTC
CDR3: CSVAGGEYQPNNEQFF

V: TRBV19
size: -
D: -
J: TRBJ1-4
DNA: TGTGCCAGTAATTCCGGGGGGAATGAAAAACTGTTTTTT
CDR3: CASNSGGNEKLFF

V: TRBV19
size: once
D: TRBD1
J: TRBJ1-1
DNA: TGTGCCAGTAGTAGGTTAACAGGGGGATACAAGAACACTGAAGCTTTCTTT
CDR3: CASSRLTGGYKNTEAFF

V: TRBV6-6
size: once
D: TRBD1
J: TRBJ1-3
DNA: TGTGCCAGCAGTTCGGAGGGGGCCATGGGAAACACCATATATTTT
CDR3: CASSSEGAMGNTIYF

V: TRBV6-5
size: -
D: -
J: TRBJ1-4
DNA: TGTGCCAGCAGTACAGGCCATGCAACTAATGAAAAACTGTTTTTT
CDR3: CASSTGHATNEKLFF

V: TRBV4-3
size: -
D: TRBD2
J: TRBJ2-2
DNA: TGCGCCAGCAGCCAAGAGACAAGCGGGAGGGTCACCGGGGAGCTGTTTTTT
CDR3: CASSQETSGRVTGELFF

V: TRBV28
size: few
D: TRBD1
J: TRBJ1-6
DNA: TGTGCCAGCAGTCTGGGGGGACAGTTCAATTCACCCCTCCACTTT
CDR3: CASSLGGQFNSPLHF

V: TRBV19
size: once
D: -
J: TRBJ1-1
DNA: TGTGCCAGTAGTATGTTTCTCGGGGGGGTGAACACTGAAGCTTTCTTT
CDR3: CASSMFLGGVNTEAFF

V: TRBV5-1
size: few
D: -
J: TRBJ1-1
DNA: TGCGCCAGCAGCGGCAAAGAGGGAGTCTCTGAAGCTTTCTTT
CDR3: CASSGKEGVSEAFF